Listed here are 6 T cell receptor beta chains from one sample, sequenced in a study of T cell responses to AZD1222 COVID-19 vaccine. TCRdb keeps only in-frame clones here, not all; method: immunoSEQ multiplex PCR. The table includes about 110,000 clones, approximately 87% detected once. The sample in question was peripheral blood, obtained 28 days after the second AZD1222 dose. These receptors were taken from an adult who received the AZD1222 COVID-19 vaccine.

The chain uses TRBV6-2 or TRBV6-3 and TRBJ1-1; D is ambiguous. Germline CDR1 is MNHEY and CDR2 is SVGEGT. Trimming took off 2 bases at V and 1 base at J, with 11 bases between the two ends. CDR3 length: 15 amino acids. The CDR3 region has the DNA TGTGCCAGCAGTTACGGCCTCTACAGGAACACTGAAGCTTTCTTT. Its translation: CASSYGLYRNTEAFF.

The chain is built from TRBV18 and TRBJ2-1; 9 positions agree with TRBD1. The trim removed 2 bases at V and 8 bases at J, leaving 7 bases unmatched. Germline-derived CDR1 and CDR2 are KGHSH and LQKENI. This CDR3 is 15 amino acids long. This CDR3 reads CASSPTGGASDEQFF. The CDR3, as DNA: TGTGCCAGCTCACCAACAGGGGGCGCGAGCGATGAGCAGTTCTTC.

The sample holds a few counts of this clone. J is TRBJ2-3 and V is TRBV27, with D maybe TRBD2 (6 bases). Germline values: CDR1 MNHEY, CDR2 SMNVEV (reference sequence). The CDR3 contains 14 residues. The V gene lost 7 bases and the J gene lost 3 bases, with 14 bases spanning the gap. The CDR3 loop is CASTREGLTDTQYF. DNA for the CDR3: TGTGCCAGCACCAGAGAGGGACTTACAGATACGCAGTATTTT.

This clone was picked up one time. CDR3 sequence (DNA): TGTGCCAGCAGCTTAGCCCTGGTGGTACGGGGGTCACCCCTCCACTTT. Amino acids: CASSLALVVRGSPLHF. The rearrangement uses TRBV7-9 and TRBJ1-6, with D tentatively TRBD1 (5 bases). Germline V CDR1 and CDR2: SEHNR, FQNEAQ (reference sequence). This CDR3 has 16 residues. The ends were cut back, 0 bases at V and 10 bases at J, with 16 bases in the middle.

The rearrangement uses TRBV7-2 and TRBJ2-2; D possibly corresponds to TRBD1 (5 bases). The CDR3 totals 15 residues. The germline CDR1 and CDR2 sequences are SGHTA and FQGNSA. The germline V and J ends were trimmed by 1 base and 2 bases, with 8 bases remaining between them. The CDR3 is CASSLGGRNTGELFF. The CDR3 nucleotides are TGTGCCAGCAGCTTAGGGGGCCGCAACACCGGGGAGCTGTTTTTT.

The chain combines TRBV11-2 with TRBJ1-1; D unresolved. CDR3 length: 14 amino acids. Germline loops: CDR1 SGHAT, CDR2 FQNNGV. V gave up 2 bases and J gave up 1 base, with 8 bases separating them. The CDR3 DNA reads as TGTGCCAGCAGCTTACCCCCGTCGAACACTGAAGCTTTCTTT. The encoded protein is CASSLPPSNTEAFF.